One and the same sample provided the 13 T cell receptor beta chains below, sequenced in a study of OX40 agonist ivuxolimab in advanced cancers. Measured with immunoSEQ multiplex PCR; TCRdb has only the in-frame clones, and not every one. This sample yields around 48,000 clones, of which about 88% are seen a single time; 1% to 1.3% belongs to the top ten. The input for sequencing was CD4+ or CD8+ T cells sorted from blood, taken in a trial of the OX40 agonist ivuxolimab. The receptor set was obtained from an adult with an advanced solid tumor such as melanoma, head and neck, liver or kidney cancer.

The chain couples TRBV11-2 to TRBJ2-7; D possibly corresponds to TRBD1 (5 bases). The germline CDR1 and CDR2 sequences are SGHAT and FQNNGV. Deletions cut 1 base from V and 7 bases from J, with 14 bases between. The CDR3 runs to 14 residues. As DNA, the CDR3 is TGTGCCAGCAGCTTAGGACAGATCCTCGGTGAGCAGTACTTC. This sequence encodes CASSLGQILGEQYF.

This chain connects TRBV30 to TRBJ2-7; D remains ambiguous. V was pared by 0 bases and J by 2 bases, with 11 bases between. CDR3 size: 14 residues. CDR1 is GTSNPN, CDR2 SVGIG, per germline (reference sequence). The CDR3 reads CAWSVPPQTYEQYF. In DNA, the CDR3 is TGTGCCTGGAGTGTACCTCCCCAGACCTACGAGCAGTACTTC.

The rearrangement joins TRBV6-4 to TRBJ2-1; 12 nucleotides agree with TRBD1. Trimming removed 2 bases from V and 4 bases from J; junction bases left unmatched: 9. CDR3 length: 18 amino acids. Looked up from germline, CDR1 is MRHNA and CDR2 is SNTAGT. The DNA of the CDR3 is TGTGCCAGCAGTGACCCGGGACAGGGGGCTGTAAATTACAATGAGCAGTTCTTC. This sequence encodes CASSDPGQGAVNYNEQFF.

The V gene is TRBV7-2, the J gene TRBJ2-2; D is perhaps TRBD1 (6 bases). The V and J ends lost 5 bases and 4 bases respectively, with 14 bases between them. This CDR3 region has 15 residues. The germline gives CDR1 SGHTA, CDR2 FQGNSA. CDR3 in DNA: TGTGCCAGCAGCCAGGTGGGGGCCTTCACCGGGGAGCTGTTTTTT. Its translation is CASSQVGAFTGELFF.

The chain is built from TRBV2 and TRBJ2-7; 7 bases match TRBD2. CDR3 size: 14 residues. In germline, CDR1 is SNHLY, CDR2 FYNNEI. J lost 7 bases, V lost 6 bases, and 12 bases had no gene match. The CDR3 DNA sequence: TGTGCCAGCAGCCCTCGGGCGGGGGAGGGGGAGCAGTACTTC. Its translation: CASSPRAGEGEQYF.

The chain combines TRBV7-2 with TRBJ2-2; the D is unclear. Trimming pared 0 bases from V and 5 bases from J, leaving 7 bases between. There are 14 residues in the CDR3. Germline CDR1 SGHTA, CDR2 FQGNSA. Here the CDR3 DNA reads TGTGCCAGCAGCTTAGCGCGGTGGACCGGGGAGCTGTTTTTT. Translation gives CASSLARWTGELFF. Based on the CDR3 plus reference TRBV7-2 and TRBJ2-2, the full variable domain is GAGVSQSPSNKVTEKGKDVELRCDPISGHTALYWYRQSLGQGLEFLIYFQGNSAPDKSGLPSDRFSAERTGGSVSTLTIQRTQQEDSAVYLCASSLARWTGELFFGEGSRLTVL.

The chain couples TRBV6-6 to TRBJ2-2; 7 bases are a match to TRBD1. V was clipped by 0 bases and J by 3 bases; unmatched bases: 4. The germline gives CDR1 MNHNY, CDR2 SVGAGI (reference sequence). The CDR3 has 16 amino acids. The CDR3 loop reads CASSYSRDRDTGELFF. The CDR3 coding sequence is TGTGCCAGCAGTTACTCGCGAGACAGGGACACCGGGGAGCTGTTTTTT.

The chain couples TRBV7-2 to TRBJ2-3, with 10 bases matching TRBD2. The CDR3 length is 15 residues. The junction had 3 bases not matched to a gene; V was cut back by 5 bases and J by 1 base. Per germline, CDR1 SGHTA and CDR2 FQGNSA. CDR3 amino acids: CASSVSGGRTDTQYF. The CDR3 nucleotides are TGTGCCAGCAGCGTTAGCGGGGGGCGCACAGATACGCAGTATTTT. The whole variable domain, remainder taken from reference TRBV7-2 and TRBJ2-3, is GAGVSQSPSNKVTEKGKDVELRCDPISGHTALYWYRQSLGQGLEFLIYFQGNSAPDKSGLPSDRFSAERTGGSVSTLTIQRTQQEDSAVYLCASSVSGGRTDTQYFGPGTRLTVL.

V gene TRBV5-8 combines with J gene TRBJ2-7; TRBD1 matches at 11 bases. This CDR3 has 16 amino acids. Germline assignment: CDR1 SGHTS and CDR2 YDEGEE. Unmatched junction bases numbered 9, after V lost 4 bases and J lost 3 bases. The DNA of the CDR3 is TGTGCCAGCAGCCCGAGCCGGGACAGGGGGAGCTACGAGCAGTACTTC. As protein: CASSPSRDRGSYEQYF.

This chain links TRBV29-1 with TRBJ1-2; 9 bases are a match to TRBD1. CDR1 is SQVTM, CDR2 ANQGSEA, per germline. The CDR3 extends over 12 amino acids. The V gene end was trimmed by 6 bases and the J gene end by 4 bases; junction bases not matched to a gene: 3. CDR3 sequence: CSVSTGGYGYTF. The CDR3 DNA sequence: TGCAGCGTGTCGACAGGGGGCTATGGCTACACCTTC.

The rearrangement joins TRBV18 to TRBJ2-1; weak D call: TRBD2 (6 bases). The length of the CDR3 is 14 residues. Trimming left V 3 bases short and J 7 bases short, with 13 bases between. CDR1 and CDR2 (germline): KGHSH, LQKENI. The DNA for the CDR3 is TGTGCCAGCTCACCGGGGGGACCTGGAAATGAGCAGTTCTTC. It encodes CASSPGGPGNEQFF.

The chain carries TRBV9 and TRBJ1-1, with a weak D call TRBD1 (6 bases). The germline V gene has CDR1 SGDLS and CDR2 YYNGEE. The CDR3 has 14 amino acids. The V gene lost 4 bases and the J gene lost 0 bases, with 10 bases spanning the gap. In nucleotides, the CDR3 is TGTGCCAGCAGCTCGACAGGCCTGAACACTGAAGCTTTCTTT. Translated: CASSSTGLNTEAFF.

This chain connects TRBV5-5 to TRBJ2-1; the match to TRBD2 covers 7 bases. Germline assignment: CDR1 SGHKS and CDR2 YYEKEE (reference sequence). This CDR3 is built from 18 residues. Trimming at V came to 0 bases and at J to 1 base, leaving 10 bases not matched to a gene. CDR3 residues: CASSLALGEGGSYNEQFF. DNA of the CDR3: TGTGCCAGCAGCTTGGCCCTTGGGGAGGGCGGGTCCTACAATGAGCAGTTCTTC.